The clone carrying this T cell receptor (beta chain) was detected only once. Its antigen is not identified. This sample was taken from a study of beta chain features in type 1 diabetes. Study-wide points: Junctions at VDJ sites from type 1 diabetes patients had fewer insertions and more deletions.

Every isolated RNA sample was fully reverse transcribed, so sequencing captured expressed TCRB transcripts. Sequencing used immunoSEQ multiplex PCR; TCRdb keeps in-frame clones, though not all of them. The sample includes some 220,000 clones, under 13% of them seen just once. The CDR3 sequence is 16 residues long. The V gene's germline CDR1 is SGHRS and CDR2 YFSETQ. Trimming cost V 3 bases and J 0 bases; bases outside gene matches: 3. This clonotype was obtained from a young man in good health. The sample was central memory CD4+ T cells from blood. This sequence joins TRBV5-1 and TRBJ2-3; 11 bases are a match to TRBD2. Here the CDR3 reads CASSSGLADSTDTQYF. Written as DNA, the CDR3 is TGCGCCAGCAGCTCGGGACTAGCGGATAGCACAGATACGCAGTATTTT. The full variable domain, rest sourced from reference TRBV5-1 and TRBJ2-3, is KAGVTQTPRYLIKTRGQQVTLSCSPISGHRSVSWYQQTPGQGLQFLFEYFSETQRNKGNFPGRFSGRQFSNSRSEMNVSTLELGDSALYLCASSSGLADSTDTQYFGPGTRLTVL.